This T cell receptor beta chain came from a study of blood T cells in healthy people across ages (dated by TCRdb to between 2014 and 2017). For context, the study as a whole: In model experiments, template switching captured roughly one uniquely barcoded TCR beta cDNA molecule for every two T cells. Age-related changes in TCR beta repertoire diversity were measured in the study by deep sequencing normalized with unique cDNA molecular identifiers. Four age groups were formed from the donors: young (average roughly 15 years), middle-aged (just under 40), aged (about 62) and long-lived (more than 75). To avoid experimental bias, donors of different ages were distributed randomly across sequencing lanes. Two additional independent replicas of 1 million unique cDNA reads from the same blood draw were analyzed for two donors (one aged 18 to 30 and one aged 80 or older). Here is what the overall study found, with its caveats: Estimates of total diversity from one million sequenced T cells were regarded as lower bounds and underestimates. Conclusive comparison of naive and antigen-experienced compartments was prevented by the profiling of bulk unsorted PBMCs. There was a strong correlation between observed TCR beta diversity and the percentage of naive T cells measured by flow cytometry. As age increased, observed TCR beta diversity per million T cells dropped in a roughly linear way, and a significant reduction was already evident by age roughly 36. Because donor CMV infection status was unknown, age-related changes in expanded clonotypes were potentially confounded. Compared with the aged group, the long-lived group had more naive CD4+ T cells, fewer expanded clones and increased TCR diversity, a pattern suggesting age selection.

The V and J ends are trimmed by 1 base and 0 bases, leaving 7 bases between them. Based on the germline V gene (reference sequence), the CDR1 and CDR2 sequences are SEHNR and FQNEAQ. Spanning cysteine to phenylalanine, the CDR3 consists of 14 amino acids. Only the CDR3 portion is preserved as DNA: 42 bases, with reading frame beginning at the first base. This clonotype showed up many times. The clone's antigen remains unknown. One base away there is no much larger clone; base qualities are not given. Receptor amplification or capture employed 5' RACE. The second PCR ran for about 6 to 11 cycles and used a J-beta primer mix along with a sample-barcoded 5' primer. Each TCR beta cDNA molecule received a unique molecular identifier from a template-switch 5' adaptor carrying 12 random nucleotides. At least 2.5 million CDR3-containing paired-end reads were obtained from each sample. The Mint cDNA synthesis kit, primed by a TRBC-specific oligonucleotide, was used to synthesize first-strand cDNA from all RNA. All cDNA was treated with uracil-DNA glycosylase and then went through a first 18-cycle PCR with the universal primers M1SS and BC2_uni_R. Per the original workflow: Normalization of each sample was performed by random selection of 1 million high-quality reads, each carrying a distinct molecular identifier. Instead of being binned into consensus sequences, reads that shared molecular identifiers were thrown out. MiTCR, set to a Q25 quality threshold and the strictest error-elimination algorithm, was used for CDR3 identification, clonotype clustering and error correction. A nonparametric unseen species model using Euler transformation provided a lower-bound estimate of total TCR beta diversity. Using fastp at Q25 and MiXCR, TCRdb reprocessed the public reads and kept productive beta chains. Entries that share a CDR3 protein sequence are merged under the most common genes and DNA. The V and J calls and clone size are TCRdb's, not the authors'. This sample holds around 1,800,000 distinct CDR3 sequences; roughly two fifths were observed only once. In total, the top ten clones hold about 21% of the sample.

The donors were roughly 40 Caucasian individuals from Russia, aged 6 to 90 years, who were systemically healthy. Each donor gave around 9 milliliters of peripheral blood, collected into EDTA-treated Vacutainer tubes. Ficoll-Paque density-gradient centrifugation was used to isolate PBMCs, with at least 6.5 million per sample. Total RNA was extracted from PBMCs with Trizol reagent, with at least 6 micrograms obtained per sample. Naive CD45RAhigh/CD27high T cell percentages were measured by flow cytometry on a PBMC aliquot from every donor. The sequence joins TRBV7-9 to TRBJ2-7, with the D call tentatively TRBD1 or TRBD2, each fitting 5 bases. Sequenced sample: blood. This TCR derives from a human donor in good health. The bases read TGTGCCAGCAGCTTAGGGGGACCCTCCTACGAGCAGTACTTC. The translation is CASSLGGPSYEQYF. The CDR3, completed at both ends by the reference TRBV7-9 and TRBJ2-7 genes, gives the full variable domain DTGVSQNPRHKITKRGQNVTFRCDPISEHNRLYWYRQTLGQGPEFLTYFQNEAQLEKSRLLSDRFSAERPKGSFSTLEIQRTEQGDSAMYLCASSLGGPSYEQYFGPGTRLTVT.